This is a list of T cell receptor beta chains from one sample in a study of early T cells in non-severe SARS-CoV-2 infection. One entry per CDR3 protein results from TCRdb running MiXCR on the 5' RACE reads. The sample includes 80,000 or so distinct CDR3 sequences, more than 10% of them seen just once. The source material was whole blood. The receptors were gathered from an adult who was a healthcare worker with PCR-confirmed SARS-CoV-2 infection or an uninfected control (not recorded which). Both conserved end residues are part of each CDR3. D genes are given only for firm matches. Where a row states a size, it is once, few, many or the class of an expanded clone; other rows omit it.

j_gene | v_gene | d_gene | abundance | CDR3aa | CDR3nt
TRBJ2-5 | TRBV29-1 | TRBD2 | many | CSVRGRAQETQYF | TGCAGCGTTCGCGGGAGGGCCCAAGAGACCCAGTACTTC
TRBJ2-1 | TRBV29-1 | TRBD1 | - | CSVVWQGAYNEQFF | TGCAGCGTTGTTTGGCAGGGGGCATACAATGAGCAGTTCTTC
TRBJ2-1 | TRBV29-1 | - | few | CSVGAPRGGISYNEQFF | TGCAGCGTTGGGGCCCCCCGCGGGGGCATCTCCTACAATGAGCAGTTCTTC
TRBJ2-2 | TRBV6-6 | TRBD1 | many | CASILGQANTGELFF | TGTGCCAGCATCCTGGGACAGGCGAACACCGGGGAGCTGTTTTTT
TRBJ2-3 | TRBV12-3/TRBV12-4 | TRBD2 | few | CASSEPPTSGRGDTQYF | TGTGCCAGCAGTGAGCCGCCGACTAGCGGGAGGGGAGATACGCAGTATTTT
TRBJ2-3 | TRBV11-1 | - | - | CASSPIMQDTQYF | TGTGCCAGCAGCCCCATCATGCAAGATACGCAGTATTTT
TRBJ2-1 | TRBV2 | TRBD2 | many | CASSQRREGLNEQFF | TGTGCCAGCAGTCAGCGGCGGGAGGGCCTCAATGAGCAGTTCTTC
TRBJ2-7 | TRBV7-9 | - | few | CASSLAGGLVVEQYF | TGTGCCAGCAGCTTGGCGGGCGGGCTAGTCGTCGAGCAGTACTTC
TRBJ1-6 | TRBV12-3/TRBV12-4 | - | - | CASRGDEWGNSPLHF | TGTGCCAGCAGGGGAGACGAGTGGGGTAATTCACCCCTCCACTTT
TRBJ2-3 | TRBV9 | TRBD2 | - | CASSPRTSGRTDTQYF | TGTGCCAGCAGCCCTCGGACTAGCGGGAGGACAGATACGCAGTATTTT
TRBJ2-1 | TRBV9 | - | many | CASSVGELGAHEQFF | TGTGCCAGCAGCGTAGGCGAGCTAGGTGCACATGAGCAGTTCTTC
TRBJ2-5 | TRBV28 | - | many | CASSNPGVQETQYF | TGTGCCAGCAGCAATCCAGGAGTCCAAGAGACCCAGTACTTC
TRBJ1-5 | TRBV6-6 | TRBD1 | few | CASSLTTGGFNQPQHF | TGTGCCAGCAGCCTTACCACAGGGGGCTTCAATCAGCCCCAGCATTTT
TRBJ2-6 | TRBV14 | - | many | CASSQVGPFMDHSGANVLTF | TGTGCCAGCAGCCAAGTGGGGCCATTTATGGACCACTCTGGGGCCAACGTCCTGACTTTC
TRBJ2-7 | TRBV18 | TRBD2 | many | CASSPPGTSGTTYEQYF | TGTGCCAGCTCACCACCGGGGACTAGCGGGACAACCTACGAGCAGTACTTC
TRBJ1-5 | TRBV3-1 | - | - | CASSQDNTHQPQHF | TGTGCCAGCAGCCAAGATAATACGCATCAGCCCCAGCATTTT
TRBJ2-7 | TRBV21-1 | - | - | CASSTWGQGRLGQYF | TGTGCCAGCAGCACATGGGGACAGGGACGTTTAGGGCAGTACTTC
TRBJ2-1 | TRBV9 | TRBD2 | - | CASSSLSGREGNEQFF | TGTGCCAGCAGCAGCCTCAGCGGGAGGGAGGGCAATGAGCAGTTCTTC
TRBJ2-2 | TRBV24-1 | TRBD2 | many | CATSDLRTSGPTGELFF | TGTGCCACCAGTGATTTGCGGACTAGCGGACCTACCGGGGAGCTGTTTTTT
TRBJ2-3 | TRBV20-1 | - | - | CSARGPTYPDTQYF | TGCAGTGCTAGAGGGCCAACCTACCCAGATACGCAGTATTTT